The 13 T cell receptor beta chains reported below all come from one sample, sequenced in a study of early T cells in non-severe SARS-CoV-2 infection. TCRdb re-analysed the 5' RACE reads in MiXCR, keeping a single row per CDR3 protein. The sample holds about 42,000 distinct CDR3 sequences, about 6% seen once. The sample consisted of whole blood, taken at baseline. These receptors were collected from an adult who was a healthcare worker with PCR-confirmed SARS-CoV-2 infection or an uninfected control (not recorded which).

This clonotype was detected ten times or more. The rearrangement joins TRBV11-2 to TRBJ1-2; D ambiguous. The CDR3 runs 17 residues. Between the trimmed V and J ends, which lost 2 bases and 4 bases, there was a span of 20 bases. Germline CDR1 and CDR2: SGHAT and FQNNGV. The CDR3 protein is CASSLKPVGVLSYGYTF. CDR3 coding DNA: TGTGCCAGCAGCTTAAAGCCCGTTGGCGTCTTGAGCTATGGCTACACCTTC. Variable domain in full (rest from reference TRBV11-2 and TRBJ1-2): EAGVAQSPRYKIIEKRQSVAFWCNPISGHATLYWYQQILGQGPKLLIQFQNNGVVDDSQLPKDRFSAERLKGVDSTLKIQPAKLEDSAVYLCASSLKPVGVLSYGYTFGSGTRLTVV.

This clonotype was seen at least ten times. The chain recombines TRBV7-7 with TRBJ2-1, with TRBD2 identical over 7 bases. From germline, CDR1 is SSHAT and CDR2 FNYEAQ (reference sequence). The CDR3 runs to 14 residues. V gave up 6 bases and J gave up 5 bases; unmatched junction bases: 7. CDR3 loop: CASSRSSGNNEQFF. The CDR3 DNA reads as TGTGCCAGCAGTCGATCTAGCGGTAACAATGAGCAGTTCTTC.

The chain links TRBV15 to TRBJ2-7, with 9 positions matching TRBD1. The germline gives CDR1 LNHNV, CDR2 YYDKDF (reference sequence). This CDR3 comprises 15 residues. J gave up 5 bases and V 1 base, and 6 bases lay outside the gene matches. The CDR3 region has the DNA TGTGCCACCAGCAGAGGCCCGGGACAGGGTAACGAGCAGTACTTC. This codes for CATSRGPGQGNEQYF.

The chain couples TRBV7-3 to TRBJ1-6; 7 bases align to TRBD1. This CDR3 comprises 15 residues. Germline lookup yields CDR1 SGHTA and CDR2 FQGTGA. Trimming took 1 base from V and 4 from J; bases not matched to a gene: 1. CDR3 amino acids: CASSLRGQYNSPLHF. For the CDR3, the DNA is TGTGCCAGCAGCTTAAGGGGACAGTATAATTCACCCCTCCACTTT.

This clonotype was counted many times. The genes are TRBV7-2 and TRBJ1-6, with 7 positions matching TRBD1. The CDR3 is 14 amino acids. CDR1 and CDR2 (germline): SGHTA, FQGNSA. The V and J ends lost 5 bases and 10 bases, in that order; junction bases with no gene match: 8. CDR3 nucleotides: TGTGCCAGCAGCACCCGACAGGGTGGATCACCCCTCCACTTT. Translating it yields CASSTRQGGSPLHF.

V and J are TRBV6-1 and TRBJ2-3; no clear D. CDR3 length: 15 amino acids. V was trimmed by 2 bases and J by 3 bases, leaving 12 bases between them. Per germline, CDR1 MNHNS and CDR2 SASEGT. The DNA for the CDR3 is TGTGCCAGCAGTGAATTGAGATCGGGTACAGATACGCAGTATTTT. As protein: CASSELRSGTDTQYF.

This clonotype showed up many times. V usage is TRBV20-1 and J usage is TRBJ1-1; TRBD1 aligns across 7 bases. The germline CDR1 and CDR2 sequences are DFQATT and SNEGSKA (reference sequence). V gave up 6 bases and J gave up 0 bases; unmatched junction bases: 7. The CDR3 spans 14 residues. The CDR3 reads CSAPGQFMNTEAFF. The CDR3 DNA is TGCAGTGCACCGGGACAGTTCATGAACACTGAAGCTTTCTTT.

This clonotype has a handful of counts. V is TRBV7-3 and J is TRBJ2-1, with D perhaps TRBD2 (6 bases). V lost 5 bases, J lost 4 bases, and 9 bases lay in between. CDR3 length equals 13 residues. CDR1 is SGHTA and CDR2 is FQGTGA in the germline V gene. Written as DNA, the CDR3 is TGTGCCAGCAGCCCCGGGGGTTACAATGAGCAGTTCTTC. The encoded protein is CASSPGGYNEQFF. Full variable domain (outside the CDR3, taken from reference TRBV7-3 and TRBJ2-1): GAGVSQTPSNKVTEKGKYVELRCDPISGHTALYWYRQSLGQGPEFLIYFQGTGAADDSGLPNDRFFAVRPEGSVSTLKIQRTERGDSAVYLCASSPGGYNEQFFGPGTRLTVL.

In this sample, this clonotype turned up many times. J is TRBJ2-3 and V is TRBV7-9, with D possibly TRBD1 on 5 matching bases. Deletions cut 4 bases from V and 2 bases from J, with 13 bases between. Looked up from germline, CDR1 is SEHNR and CDR2 is FQNEAQ (reference sequence). The CDR3 totals 15 residues. CDR3 residues: CASSSPRGTTDTQYF. The CDR3 bases are TGTGCCAGCAGCTCTCCAAGGGGCACCACAGATACGCAGTATTTT.

In its sample, this clonotype was seen many times. The rearrangement joins TRBV5-4 to TRBJ2-5, with 11 nucleotides matching TRBD2. The germline CDR1 and CDR2 sequences are SGHNT and YYREEE (reference sequence). This CDR3 is built from 15 residues. The ends lost 4 bases at V and 2 bases at J; junction bases unmatched: 4. The CDR3 coding sequence is TGTGCCAGCAGCCTACGACTAGCGGGACAAGAGACCCAGTACTTC. Its translation: CASSLRLAGQETQYF.

V gene TRBV6-4 combines with J gene TRBJ1-1; 9 nucleotides align to TRBD1. V was clipped by 5 bases and J by 5 bases; unmatched bases: 18. This CDR3 comprises 18 residues. The germline gives CDR1 MRHNA, CDR2 SNTAGT. The CDR3 here is CASSKDGTLGTGITEAFF. The CDR3 DNA follows: TGTGCCAGCAGTAAAGACGGGACTCTCGGGACAGGGATTACTGAAGCTTTCTTT.

This clonotype was counted at least ten times. The CDR3 sequence is CASKTPQGQGSNTEAFF. CDR3 sequence (DNA): TGTGCCAGCAAGACCCCACAGGGACAGGGAAGTAACACTGAAGCTTTCTTT. The chain employs TRBV28 and TRBJ1-1, with 9 nucleotides matching TRBD1. This CDR3 contains 17 residues. In germline, CDR1 is MDHEN, CDR2 SYDVKM. J gave up 2 bases and V 7 bases, and 14 bases lay outside the gene matches.

This clonotype was picked up a small number of times. The genes are TRBV6-5 and TRBJ1-1; 12 nucleotides agree with TRBD1. CDR1 MNHEY and CDR2 SVGAGI come from the germline V gene. This CDR3 region has 15 residues. After removal of 6 bases from V and 3 bases from J, the junction contained 5 bases not matched to a gene. The CDR3 DNA reads TGTGCCAGCAGAGACCGGGACAGGGGGCACACTGAAGCTTTCTTT. Its translation: CASRDRDRGHTEAFF.